What follows is one T cell receptor (beta chain) and its context. Its specificity is not known. The record originates from a study of T-cell memory formation after mild COVID-19. Study observations and caveats: There was no confirmation that second-wave clones peaking on day 37 were SARS-CoV-2 specific. Pre-infection memory carried some responding clones, suggesting that cross-reactive memory joined.

Using its own MiXCR run on the 5' RACE reads, TCRdb lists one record per CDR3 protein. The sample contains 310,000 or so distinct CDR3 sequences, approximately 15% of which appear only once. The CDR3 spans 13 residues. In germline, CDR1 is SGHTA, CDR2 FQGNSA. Trimming removed 6 bases from V and 8 bases from J, with 14 bases in between. This receptor was taken from a man between 18 and 35 years old who had mild COVID-19 (a few samples of this study predate the infection). Cell type and time point are not known. The sequenced sample consisted of PBMCs or a T cell subset sorted from them (not recorded which). The rearrangement links TRBV7-2 to TRBJ2-1; TRBD1 might be the D (6 bases). The CDR3 region has the DNA TGTGCCAGCAGTTCACAGGGATCCGATGAGCAGTTCTTC. Protein product: CASSSQGSDEQFF.